This TCR beta chain was identified during a study of shared clonotypes between healthy human individuals. An assay was performed, and its level was deep. TCRdb keeps only in-frame clones here, not all; method: immunoSEQ multiplex PCR. In the table there are about 380,000 clones, 90% to 97% of which are singletons. CDR3 length: 14 amino acids. CDR1 is SQVTM, CDR2 ANQGSEA, per germline. Trimming stripped 0 bases from V and 10 bases from J, with 16 bases between. In the case of this clone: Its antigen is as yet unknown.

General study points: Donor clonotype sharing was expected to depend on sequencing depth.

This TCR was recovered from a man under 40 in good health. The sequenced sample consisted of memory CD8+ T cells sorted from blood. This sample's subset: CD45RO+ cells pooled with CCR7-negative TemRA cells. The chain combines TRBV29-1 with TRBJ1-3; D not certain. CDR3 in amino acids: CSVEDIVRPRTIYF. In DNA form, the CDR3 reads TGCAGCGTTGAAGATATTGTCCGGCCGCGGACCATATATTTT.